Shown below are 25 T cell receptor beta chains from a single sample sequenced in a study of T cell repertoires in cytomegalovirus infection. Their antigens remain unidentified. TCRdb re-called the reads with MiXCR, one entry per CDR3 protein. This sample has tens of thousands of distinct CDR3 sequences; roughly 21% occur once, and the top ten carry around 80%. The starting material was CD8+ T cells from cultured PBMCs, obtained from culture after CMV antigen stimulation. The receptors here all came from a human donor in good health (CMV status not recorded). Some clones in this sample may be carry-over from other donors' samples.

CDR3 sequence: CASSPKSGYNSPLHF. The CDR3 DNA reads as TGTGCCAGCAGCCCTAAGTCCGGCTATAATTCACCCCTCCACTTT. This chain uses TRBV7-9 with TRBJ1-6; D call uncertain. Germline CDR1 reads SEHNR; CDR2 reads FQNEAQ (reference sequence). The CDR3 spans 15 residues. Between the trimmed V and J ends, which lost 5 bases and 3 bases, there was a span of 11 bases.

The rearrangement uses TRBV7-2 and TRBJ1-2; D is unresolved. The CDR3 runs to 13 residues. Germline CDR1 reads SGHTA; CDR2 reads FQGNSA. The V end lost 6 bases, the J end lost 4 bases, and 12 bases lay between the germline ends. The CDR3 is CASSPGRLYGYTF. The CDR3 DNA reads TGTGCCAGCAGTCCAGGCCGCCTCTATGGCTACACCTTC.

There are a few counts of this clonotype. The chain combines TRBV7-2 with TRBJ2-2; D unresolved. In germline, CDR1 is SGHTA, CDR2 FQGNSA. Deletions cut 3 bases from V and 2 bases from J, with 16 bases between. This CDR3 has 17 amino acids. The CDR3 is CASSFLWRLDNTGELFF. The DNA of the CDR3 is TGTGCCAGCAGCTTTCTCTGGCGGTTGGATAACACCGGGGAGCTGTTTTTT.

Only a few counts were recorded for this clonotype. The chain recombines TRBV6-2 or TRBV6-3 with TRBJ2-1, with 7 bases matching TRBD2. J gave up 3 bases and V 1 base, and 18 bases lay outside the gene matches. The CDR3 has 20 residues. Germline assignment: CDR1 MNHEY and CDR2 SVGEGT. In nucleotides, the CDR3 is TGTGCCAGCAGTTACTATGAGGGCGGGGGAAGAACTGAAAACTACAATGAGCAGTTCTTC. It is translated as CASSYYEGGGRTENYNEQFF.

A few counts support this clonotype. DNA for the CDR3: TGTGCCAGCAGCTCCTCCTTATGGGACAGTTCCTACGAGCAGTACTTC. This codes for CASSSSLWDSSYEQYF. The V call is TRBV7-9, the J call TRBJ2-7, with 7 bases that match TRBD1. Trimming took 4 bases from V and 1 from J; bases not matched to a gene: 10. Germline V gene data show CDR1 as SEHNR and CDR2 as FQNEAQ (reference sequence). The CDR3 has 16 residues.

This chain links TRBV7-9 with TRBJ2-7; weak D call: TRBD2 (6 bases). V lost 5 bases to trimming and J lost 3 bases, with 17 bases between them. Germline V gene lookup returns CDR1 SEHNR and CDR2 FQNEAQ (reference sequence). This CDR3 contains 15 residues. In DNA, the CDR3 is TGTGCCAGCAGCCCTCCTTTCTCGGAGGGCTACGAGCAGTACTTC. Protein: CASSPPFSEGYEQYF. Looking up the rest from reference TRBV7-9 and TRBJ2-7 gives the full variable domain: DTGVSQNPRHKITKRGQNVTFRCDPISEHNRLYWYRQTLGQGPEFLTYFQNEAQLEKSRLLSDRFSAERPKGSFSTLEIQRTEQGDSAMYLCASSPPFSEGYEQYFGPGTRLTVT.

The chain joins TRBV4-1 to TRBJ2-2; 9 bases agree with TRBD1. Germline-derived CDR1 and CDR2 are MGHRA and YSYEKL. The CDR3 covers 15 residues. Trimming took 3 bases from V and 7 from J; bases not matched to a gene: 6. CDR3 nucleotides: TGCGCCAGCAGCCAGGGGACAGGGAATGGCGGGGAGCTGTTTTTT. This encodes CASSQGTGNGGELFF.

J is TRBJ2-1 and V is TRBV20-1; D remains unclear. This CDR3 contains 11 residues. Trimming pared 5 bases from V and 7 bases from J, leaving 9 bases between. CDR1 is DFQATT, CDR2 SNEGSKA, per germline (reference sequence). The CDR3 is CSAGRLNEQFF. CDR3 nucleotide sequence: TGCAGTGCTGGAAGGCTGAATGAGCAGTTCTTC.

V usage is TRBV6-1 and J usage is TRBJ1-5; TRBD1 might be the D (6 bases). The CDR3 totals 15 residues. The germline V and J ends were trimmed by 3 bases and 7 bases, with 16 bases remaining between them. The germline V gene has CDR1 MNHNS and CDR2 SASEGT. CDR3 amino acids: CASSERQATSQPQHF. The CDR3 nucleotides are TGTGCCAGCAGTGAGAGACAGGCCACCTCGCAGCCCCAGCATTTT.

The CDR3 sequence: CASSSTGAGSTEAFF. The CDR3 DNA reads TGTGCCAGCAGCTCGACAGGGGCCGGCAGCACTGAAGCTTTCTTT. The chain is built from TRBV5-5 and TRBJ1-1; 8 bases line up with TRBD1. From germline, CDR1 is SGHKS and CDR2 YYEKEE (reference sequence). Unmatched junction bases numbered 8, after V lost 3 bases and J lost 4 bases. CDR3 length equals 15 residues.

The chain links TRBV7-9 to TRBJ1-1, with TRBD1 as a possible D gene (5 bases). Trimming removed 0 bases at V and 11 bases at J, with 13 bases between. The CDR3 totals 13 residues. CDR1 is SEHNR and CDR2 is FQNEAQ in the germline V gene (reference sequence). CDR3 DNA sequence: TGTGCCAGCAGCTTAGCGGGGGAGGGGTGGGCTTTCTTT. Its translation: CASSLAGEGWAFF. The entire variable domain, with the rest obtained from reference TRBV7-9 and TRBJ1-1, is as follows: DTGVSQNPRHKITKRGQNVTFRCDPISEHNRLYWYRQTLGQGPEFLTYFQNEAQLEKSRLLSDRFSAERPKGSFSTLEIQRTEQGDSAMYLCASSLAGEGWAFFGQGTRLTVV.

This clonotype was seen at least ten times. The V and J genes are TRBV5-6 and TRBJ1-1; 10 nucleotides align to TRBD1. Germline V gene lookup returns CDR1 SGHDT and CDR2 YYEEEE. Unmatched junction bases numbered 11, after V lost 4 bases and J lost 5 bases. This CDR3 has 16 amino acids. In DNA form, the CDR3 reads TGTGCCAGCAGCCGACCGGGACAGGGGACGATGACTGAAGCTTTCTTT. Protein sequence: CASSRPGQGTMTEAFF.

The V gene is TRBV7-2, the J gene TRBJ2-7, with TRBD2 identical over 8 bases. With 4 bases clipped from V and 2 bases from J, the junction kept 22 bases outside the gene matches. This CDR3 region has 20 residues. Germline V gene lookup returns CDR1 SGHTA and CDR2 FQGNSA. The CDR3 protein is CASSSLRGRASGGLTYEQYF. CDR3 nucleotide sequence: TGTGCCAGCAGCTCTTTACGAGGCAGAGCGAGCGGGGGCCTCACCTACGAGCAGTACTTC.

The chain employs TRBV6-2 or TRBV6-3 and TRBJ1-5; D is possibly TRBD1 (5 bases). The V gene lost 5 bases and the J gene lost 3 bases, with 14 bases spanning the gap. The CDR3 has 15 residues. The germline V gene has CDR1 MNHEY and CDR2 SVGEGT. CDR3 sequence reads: CASSEGRLLNQPQHF. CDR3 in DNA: TGTGCCAGCAGTGAGGGACGTTTGCTCAATCAGCCCCAGCATTTT.

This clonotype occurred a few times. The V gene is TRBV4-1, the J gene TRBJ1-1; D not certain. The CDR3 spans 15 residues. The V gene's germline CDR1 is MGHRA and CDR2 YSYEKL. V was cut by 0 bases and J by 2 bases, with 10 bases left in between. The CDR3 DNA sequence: TGCGCCAGCAGCCAAGATTTAGGCCATAACACTGAAGCTTTCTTT. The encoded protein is CASSQDLGHNTEAFF.

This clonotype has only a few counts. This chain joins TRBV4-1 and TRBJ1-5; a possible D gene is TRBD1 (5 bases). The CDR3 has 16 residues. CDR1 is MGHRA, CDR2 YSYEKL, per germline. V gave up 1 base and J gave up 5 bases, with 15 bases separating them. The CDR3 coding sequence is TGCGCCAGCAGCCAAGTTTCAGAGGACACTGATCAGCCCCAGCATTTT. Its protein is CASSQVSEDTDQPQHF.

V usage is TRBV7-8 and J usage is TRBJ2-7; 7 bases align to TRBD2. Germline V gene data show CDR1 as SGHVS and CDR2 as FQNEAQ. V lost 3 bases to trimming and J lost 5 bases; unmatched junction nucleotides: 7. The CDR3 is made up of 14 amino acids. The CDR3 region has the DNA TGTGCCAGCAGCTTCGTGGGAGGGGACGACGAGCAGTACTTC. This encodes CASSFVGGDDEQYF.

The CDR3 DNA is TGCAGCGTTTCGCGGGGGGCGATATACAATGAGCAGTTCTTC. This encodes CSVSRGAIYNEQFF. This chain uses TRBV29-1 with TRBJ2-1; 8 bases match TRBD2. There are 14 residues in the CDR3. The germline V gene encodes CDR1 SQVTM and CDR2 ANQGSEA. With V trimmed by 5 bases and J by 4 bases, 7 bases remained unmatched.

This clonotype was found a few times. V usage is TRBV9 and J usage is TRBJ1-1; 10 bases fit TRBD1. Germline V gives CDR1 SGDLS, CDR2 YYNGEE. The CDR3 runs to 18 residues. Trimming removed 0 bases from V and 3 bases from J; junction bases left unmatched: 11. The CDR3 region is CASSVAGRGQGLDTEAFF. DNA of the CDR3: TGTGCCAGCAGCGTAGCCGGTAGGGGACAGGGGTTGGACACTGAAGCTTTCTTT.

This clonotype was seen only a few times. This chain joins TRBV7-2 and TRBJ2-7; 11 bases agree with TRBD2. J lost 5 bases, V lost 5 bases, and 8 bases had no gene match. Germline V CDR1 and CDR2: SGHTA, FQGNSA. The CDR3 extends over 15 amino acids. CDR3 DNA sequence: TGTGCCAGCAGCCAAGGGACTAGCGGATGGGACGAGCAGTACTTC. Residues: CASSQGTSGWDEQYF. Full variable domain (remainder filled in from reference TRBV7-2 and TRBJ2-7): GAGVSQSPSNKVTEKGKDVELRCDPISGHTALYWYRQSLGQGLEFLIYFQGNSAPDKSGLPSDRFSAERTGGSVSTLTIQRTQQEDSAVYLCASSQGTSGWDEQYFGPGTRLTVT.

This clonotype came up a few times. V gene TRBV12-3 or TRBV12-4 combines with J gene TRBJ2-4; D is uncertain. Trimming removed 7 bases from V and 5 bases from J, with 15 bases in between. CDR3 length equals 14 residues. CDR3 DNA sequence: TGTGCCAGCACCTCCGGAGAGGCACAAAACATTCAGTACTTC. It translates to CASTSGEAQNIQYF.

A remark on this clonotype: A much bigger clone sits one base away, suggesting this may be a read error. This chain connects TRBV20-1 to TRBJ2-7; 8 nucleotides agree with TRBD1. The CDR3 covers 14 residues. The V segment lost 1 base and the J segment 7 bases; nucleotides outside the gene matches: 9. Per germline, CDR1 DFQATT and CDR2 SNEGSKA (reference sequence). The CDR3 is CSARAPDRDNEQYF. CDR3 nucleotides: TGCAGTGCTAGAGCCCCGGACAGGGACAATGAGCAGTACTTC.

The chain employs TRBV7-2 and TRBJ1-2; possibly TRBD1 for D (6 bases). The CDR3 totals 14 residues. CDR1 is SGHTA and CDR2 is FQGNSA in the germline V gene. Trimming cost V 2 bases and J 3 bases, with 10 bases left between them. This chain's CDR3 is CASSLNREDYGYTF. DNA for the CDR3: TGTGCCAGCAGCTTAAACAGGGAGGACTATGGCTACACCTTC.

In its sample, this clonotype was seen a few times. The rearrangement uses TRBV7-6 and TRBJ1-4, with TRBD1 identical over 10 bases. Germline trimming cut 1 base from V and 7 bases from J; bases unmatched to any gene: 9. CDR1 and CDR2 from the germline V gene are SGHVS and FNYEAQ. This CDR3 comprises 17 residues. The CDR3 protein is CASSLERQGAMGEKLFF. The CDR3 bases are TGTGCCAGCAGCTTAGAACGACAGGGGGCAATGGGTGAAAAACTGTTTTTT.

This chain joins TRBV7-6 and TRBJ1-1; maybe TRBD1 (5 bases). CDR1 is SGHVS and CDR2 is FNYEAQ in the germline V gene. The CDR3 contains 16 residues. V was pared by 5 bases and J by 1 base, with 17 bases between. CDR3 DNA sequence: TGTGCCAGCAGCACGGCCGGTCGGCAGGGGAACACTGAAGCTTTCTTT. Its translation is CASSTAGRQGNTEAFF.